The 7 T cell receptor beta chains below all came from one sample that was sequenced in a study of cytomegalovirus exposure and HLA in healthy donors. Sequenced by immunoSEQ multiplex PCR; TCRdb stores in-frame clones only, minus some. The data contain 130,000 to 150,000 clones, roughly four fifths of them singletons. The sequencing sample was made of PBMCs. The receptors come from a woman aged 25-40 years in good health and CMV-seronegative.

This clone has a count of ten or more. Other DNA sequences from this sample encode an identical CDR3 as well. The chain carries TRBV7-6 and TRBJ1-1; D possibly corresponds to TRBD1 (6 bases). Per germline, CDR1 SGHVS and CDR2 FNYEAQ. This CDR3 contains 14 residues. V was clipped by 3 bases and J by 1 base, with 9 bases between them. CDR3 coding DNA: TGTGCCAGCAGCTTGGCGGACAGGAACACTGAAGCTTTCTTT. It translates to CASSLADRNTEAFF.

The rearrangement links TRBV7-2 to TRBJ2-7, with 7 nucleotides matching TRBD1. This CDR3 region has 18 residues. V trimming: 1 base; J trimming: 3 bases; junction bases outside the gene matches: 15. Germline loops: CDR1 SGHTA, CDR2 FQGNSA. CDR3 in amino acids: CASSLVLVGGQTNYEQYF. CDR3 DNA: TGTGCCAGCAGCTTAGTACTCGTTGGGGGACAGACAAACTACGAGCAGTACTTC.

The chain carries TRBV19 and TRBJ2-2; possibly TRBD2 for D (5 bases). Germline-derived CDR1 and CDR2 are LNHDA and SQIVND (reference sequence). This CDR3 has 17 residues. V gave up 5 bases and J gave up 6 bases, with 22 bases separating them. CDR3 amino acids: CASSGRPWGDKPGELFF. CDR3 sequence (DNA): TGTGCCAGTAGTGGCCGTCCATGGGGAGACAAACCCGGGGAGCTGTTTTTT.

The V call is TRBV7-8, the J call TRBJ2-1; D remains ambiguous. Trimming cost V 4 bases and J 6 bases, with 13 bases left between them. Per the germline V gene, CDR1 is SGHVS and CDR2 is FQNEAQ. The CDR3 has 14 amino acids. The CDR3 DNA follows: TGTGCCAGCAGCTCCTCAACAGTTTTCAATGAGCAGTTCTTC. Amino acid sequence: CASSSSTVFNEQFF.

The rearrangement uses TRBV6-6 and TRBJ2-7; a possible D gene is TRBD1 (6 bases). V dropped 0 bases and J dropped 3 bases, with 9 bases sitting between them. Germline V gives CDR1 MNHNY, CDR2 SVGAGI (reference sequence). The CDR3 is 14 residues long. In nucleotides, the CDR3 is TGTGCCAGCAGTTACTCAAAACAGGGCTACGAGCAGTACTTC. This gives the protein CASSYSKQGYEQYF.

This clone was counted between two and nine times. The CDR3: CASGGIMNTEAFF. The CDR3 bases are TGTGCCAGCGGCGGCATCATGAACACTGAAGCTTTCTTT. The chain links TRBV2 to TRBJ1-1, with D hard to call. Germline assignment: CDR1 SNHLY and CDR2 FYNNEI. With 8 bases removed from V and 0 bases from J, the gap between germline ends came to 10 bases. CDR3 length: 13 residues.

The DNA for the CDR3 is TGTGCCAGCAGCTCCCCCGACAGGGCCTACACCGGGGAGCTGTTTTTT. Translating gives CASSSPDRAYTGELFF. The rearrangement uses TRBV7-9 and TRBJ2-2; 7 positions agree with TRBD1. The ends lost 4 bases at V and 3 bases at J; junction bases unmatched: 8. The CDR3 contains 16 residues. CDR1 and CDR2 (germline): SEHNR, FQNEAQ (reference sequence).